This T cell receptor beta chain was captured in a study of response to subunit inactivated influenza vaccine. This clonotype showed up just a few times. TCRdb redid the calling of the RT-PCR reads with MiXCR, one entry per CDR3 protein. The profile shows approximately 500,000 distinct CDR3 sequences, less than 25% of them singletons. This CDR3 is built from 12 residues. The germline V and J ends were trimmed by 1 base and 9 bases, with 7 bases remaining between them. The germline gives CDR1 MNHEY, CDR2 SMNVEV (reference sequence). These data were also filed under a second study, of T cells expressing NK-cell markers. As reported in that work: The authors made TCR beta cDNA libraries by 5'RACE template switching. This switching added a universal primer site and UMIs. Several of the experiments relied on an anti-gamma-delta TCR antibody so that only alpha-beta TCR T cells were sorted. Uncertainty persisted over the HCMV specificity of expanded NKG2C+ T cell clones.

The clonotype was recovered from a man aged 50-60 years who received an inactivated influenza vaccine. The chain employs TRBV27 and TRBJ2-1; D gene uncertain. The sample in question was CD4+ T cells sorted from PBMCs, obtained about 11 days after vaccination. The CDR3 reads CASSLYMGEQFF. CDR3 in DNA: TGTGCCAGCAGTTTATACATGGGTGAGCAGTTCTTC.